This TCR beta chain was found in a study of immune evolution from preneoplasia to lung adenocarcinoma. Across the whole study: HLA loss of heterozygosity: around 6.5% AIS, over 12% MIA, more than 25% ADC, none AAH. Study results and limitations: KRAS-mutant nodules had the highest T cell clonality.

H&E slides confirmed each diagnosis, reviewed by two pathologists independently. Of note for this clone: Its antigen is not identified.

The data were produced by immunoSEQ multiplex PCR, yet TCRdb's version contains in-frame clones alone and is incomplete. Of over 30,000 clones detected, 74% appear once; the ten largest clones hold around 6.5%. The CDR3 length is 16 residues. J gave up 8 bases and V 0 bases, and 15 bases lay outside the gene matches. Germline lookup yields CDR1 GTSNPN and CDR2 SVGIG (reference sequence). The chain carries TRBV30 and TRBJ1-2; TRBD1 matches at 7 bases. The sample was FFPE invasive lung adenocarcinoma tissue. The sequence was collected from a person in their sixties with lung adenocarcinoma. The DNA for the CDR3 is TGTGCCTGGAGTGTACGGGGAAGACAGGGAGGGAAGGGCTACACCTTC. Translating gives CAWSVRGRQGGKGYTF.